These 23 T cell receptor beta chains share one sample of origin, sequenced in a study of CD8 T cells in Susac syndrome. The authors reverse transcribed roughly 0.5 to 1 ug RNA with random hexamers. TCRdb fed the immunoSEQ multiplex PCR reads into MiXCR, producing one record per CDR3 protein. Among about 100,000 distinct CDR3 sequences listed, 95% were seen once. Sequences were obtained from CD8+ T cells from PBMCs. These receptors all come from a human donor with Susac syndrome.

The chain combines TRBV19 with TRBJ2-7; possibly TRBD1 for D (6 bases). The CDR3 runs 16 residues. Germline V lookup: CDR1 LNHDA, CDR2 SQIVND (reference sequence). Trimming cost V 10 bases and J 0 bases, with 22 bases left between them. For the CDR3, the DNA is TGTGCCACTACCCGCCCCACAGGGTCCGACTCCTACGAGCAGTACTTC. Translating it yields CATTRPTGSDSYEQYF. Drawing the rest from reference TRBV19 and TRBJ2-7, the complete variable domain is DGGITQSPKYLFRKEGQNVTLSCEQNLNHDAMYWYRQDPGQGLRLIYYSQIVNDFQKGDIAEGYSVSREKKESFPLTVTSAQKNPTAFYLCATTRPTGSDSYEQYFGPGTRLTVT.

The chain carries TRBV7-6 and TRBJ2-2; D gene uncertain. The CDR3 spans 14 residues. The V gene's germline CDR1 is SGHVS and CDR2 FNYEAQ. The V gene lost 5 bases and the J gene lost 6 bases, with 13 bases spanning the gap. The CDR3 DNA follows: TGTGCCAGCAGCACGGCCCTAGGACCCGGGGAGCTGTTTTTT. As protein: CASSTALGPGELFF.

CDR3 protein: CASSQGTATYEQYF. The CDR3 DNA reads as TGCGCCAGCAGCCAAGGGACAGCGACCTACGAGCAGTACTTC. The chain is built from TRBV4-1 and TRBJ2-7; D possibly corresponds to TRBD1 (6 bases). Germline loops: CDR1 MGHRA, CDR2 YSYEKL. V gave up 1 base and J gave up 2 bases, with 9 bases separating them. This CDR3 is 14 amino acids long.

The chain employs TRBV28 and TRBJ2-4, with 7 positions matching TRBD1. The length of the CDR3 is 15 residues. Trimming cost V 4 bases and J 2 bases; bases outside gene matches: 5. Germline V gene data show CDR1 as MDHEN and CDR2 as SYDVKM. CDR3 residues: CASSSQGVSKNIQYF. The DNA of the CDR3 is TGTGCCAGCAGTTCGCAGGGGGTCTCCAAAAACATTCAGTACTTC.

This clonotype appeared once. This sequence joins TRBV19 and TRBJ1-5, with TRBD1 as a possible D gene (5 bases). There are 14 residues in the CDR3. Trimming removed 3 bases at V and 3 bases at J, with 9 bases between. Germline loops: CDR1 LNHDA, CDR2 SQIVND (reference sequence). In DNA, the CDR3 is TGTGCCAGTAGTATCGACAGAAACAATCAGCCCCAGCATTTT. Its protein product is CASSIDRNNQPQHF.

This clonotype was seen a few times. This sequence joins TRBV6-5 and TRBJ2-1; maybe TRBD1 (6 bases). This CDR3 has 15 residues. Trimming took off 4 bases at V and 7 bases at J, with 17 bases between the two ends. CDR1 and CDR2 from the germline V gene are MNHEY and SVGAGI. For the CDR3, the DNA is TGTGCCAGCAGTTCGACAGGTTCATACACGAATGAGCAGTTCTTC. Translating gives CASSSTGSYTNEQFF.

The J gene is TRBJ1-2, the V gene TRBV30; D not certain. Germline V lookup: CDR1 GTSNPN, CDR2 SVGIG (reference sequence). V lost 0 bases and J lost 4, with 9 bases in between. The CDR3 runs 13 residues. CDR3 nucleotides: TGTGCCTGGAGTGTACCGCTCATCTATGGCTACACCTTC. Translated: CAWSVPLIYGYTF.

The chain combines TRBV12-3 or TRBV12-4 with TRBJ2-3; TRBD2 agrees at 10 bases. The CDR3 has 14 residues. V shed 6 bases, J shed 3 bases, and the junction held 3 bases outside the gene matches. CDR3 nucleotide sequence: TGTGCCAGCAGACTAGCGGGAAGGACAGATACGCAGTATTTT. Translation gives CASRLAGRTDTQYF.

This chain links TRBV24-1 with TRBJ2-2, with 12 bases lining up with TRBD2. The CDR3 is 16 amino acids. V lost 0 bases and J lost 7; bases outside the gene matches: 2. CDR1 and CDR2 (germline): KGHDR, SFDVKD. The DNA of the CDR3 is TGTGCCACCAGTGATTTGAAGACTAGCGGGAGCGGGGAGCTGTTTTTT. Protein sequence: CATSDLKTSGSGELFF.

The chain couples TRBV3-1 to TRBJ1-4; a weak D match, TRBD1 (5 bases). From germline, CDR1 is LGHDT and CDR2 YNNKEL (reference sequence). This CDR3 contains 15 residues. Trimming shortened V by 0 bases and J by 8 bases, and 13 bases separated the two germline ends. CDR3 bases: TGTGCCAGCAGCCAAGATCTTGGGGGTTTGGAAAAACTGTTTTTT. It codes for CASSQDLGGLEKLFF.

V usage is TRBV5-8 and J usage is TRBJ1-4, with D uncertain. This CDR3 has 16 amino acids. Between the trimmed V and J ends, which lost 4 bases and 7 bases, there was a span of 20 bases. Germline assignment: CDR1 SGHTS and CDR2 YDEGEE. Here the CDR3 reads CASSARHRQLSEKLFF. DNA of the CDR3: TGTGCCAGCAGCGCGAGACATCGGCAACTATCTGAAAAACTGTTTTTT.

As regards this clonotype: At one end the junction does not follow the germline gene, possibly because of a read error. The gene calls are TRBV29-1 and TRBJ1-1, with D possibly matching TRBD1 (5 bases). The length of the CDR3 is 16 residues. Per germline, CDR1 SQVTM and CDR2 ANQGSEA. The CDR3 protein is CSVVGRGGRVKTEAFF. The DNA for the CDR3 is TGCAGCGTTGTAGGTCGCGGGGGGAGGGTGAAGACTGAAGCTTTCTTT.

The CDR3 loop reads CATSVGLNTGELFF. CDR3 DNA: TGTGCCACCTCCGTTGGCTTGAACACCGGGGAGCTGTTTTTT. This chain connects TRBV15 to TRBJ2-2; D gene ambiguous. Trimming shortened V by 8 bases and J by 1 base, and 11 bases separated the two germline ends. CDR1 and CDR2 from the germline V gene are LNHNV and YYDKDF (reference sequence). This CDR3 spans 14 amino acids.

V gene TRBV27 combines with J gene TRBJ2-4; no reliable D call. The CDR3 contains 15 residues. V lost 0 bases to trimming and J lost 0 bases, with 6 bases between them. CDR1 is MNHEY, CDR2 SMNVEV, per germline (reference sequence). CDR3 sequence (DNA): TGTGCCAGCAGTTTATCGCCTGCAGCCAAAAACATTCAGTACTTC. Translated: CASSLSPAAKNIQYF.

The chain carries TRBV29-1 and TRBJ1-2; tentative D call: TRBD1 (5 bases). The CDR3 length is 12 residues. Trimming cost V 2 bases and J 4 bases, with 8 bases left between them. Germline lookup yields CDR1 SQVTM and CDR2 ANQGSEA. The CDR3 DNA follows: TGCAGCGTTGAACCAGGGCCCTATGGCTACACCTTC. This gives the protein CSVEPGPYGYTF.

This chain uses TRBV7-3 with TRBJ2-5; 7 nucleotides match TRBD1. Germline CDR1 reads SGHTA; CDR2 reads FQGTGA. The junction had 6 bases not matched to a gene; V was cut back by 1 base and J by 4 bases. The CDR3 is 15 residues long. The CDR3 is CASSLRGGRTETQYF. The CDR3, as DNA: TGTGCCAGCAGCTTAAGAGGGGGCAGGACAGAGACCCAGTACTTC.

The genes are TRBV21-1 and TRBJ2-5; TRBD1 is the table's D call, not checked against the DNA. TRBV21-1 is a pseudogene segment. This CDR3 is 15 amino acids long. The CDR3 DNA reads TGTGCCAGCAGCCTGAGGGGCGACCCGACGGAGACCCAGTACTTC. It codes for CASSLRGDPTETQYF.

The chain has TRBV3-1 and TRBJ1-2; D not certain. V lost 4 bases and J lost 4, with 10 bases in between. The CDR3 sequence is 13 residues long. Germline loops: CDR1 LGHDT, CDR2 YNNKEL (reference sequence). The CDR3 loop is CASSPGVGYGYTF. In DNA form, the CDR3 reads TGTGCCAGCAGCCCTGGGGTGGGCTATGGCTACACCTTC.

The chain carries TRBV29-1 and TRBJ1-1; 9 positions agree with TRBD1. Trimming removed 7 bases from V and 8 bases from J; junction bases left unmatched: 11. CDR3 length equals 13 residues. Germline V gene lookup returns CDR1 SQVTM and CDR2 ANQGSEA. DNA of the CDR3: TGCAGCGCAGAGGGACAGGGCCTTAGAGAAGCTTTCTTT. This translates into CSAEGQGLREAFF.

This clonotype appeared once. The chain employs TRBV29-1 and TRBJ2-1, with unresolved D. CDR3 size: 14 residues. V dropped 1 base and J dropped 4 bases, with 11 bases sitting between them. Germline assignment: CDR1 SQVTM and CDR2 ANQGSEA. The CDR3 DNA is TGCAGCGTTGAAGGTACCAAAAAATACAATGAGCAGTTCTTC. Translating it yields CSVEGTKKYNEQFF.

This clonotype was seen just once. This chain uses TRBV12-3 or TRBV12-4 with TRBJ1-2; 9 bases line up with TRBD1. CDR3 length equals 15 residues. V dropped 3 bases and J dropped 4; count of bases not matched to a gene: 6. CDR3 bases: TGTGCCAGCAGTTTTGGCGACAGGGGGTTCTATGGCTACACCTTC. This encodes CASSFGDRGFYGYTF.

The chain joins TRBV12-3 or TRBV12-4 to TRBJ2-7; 8 bases are shared with TRBD1. Trimming removed 6 bases from V and 4 bases from J; junction bases left unmatched: 5. This CDR3 spans 13 amino acids. The CDR3, as DNA: TGTGCCAGCAGGGGGACAGGACTATACGAGCAGTACTTC. This gives the protein CASRGTGLYEQYF.

This clonotype was picked up one time. J is TRBJ2-3 and V is TRBV5-4, with D possibly TRBD2 on 5 matching bases. V was pared by 0 bases and J by 3 bases, with 20 bases between. The CDR3 covers 18 residues. Germline loops: CDR1 SGHNT, CDR2 YYREEE (reference sequence). CDR3 nucleotide sequence: TGTGCCAGCAGCTTGGTGGGCGGGTCGGGTATCGGTACAGATACGCAGTATTTT. Translating it yields CASSLVGGSGIGTDTQYF.